What follows is one T cell receptor beta chain and its context. Trimming removed 1 base at V and 1 base at J, with 14 bases between. Germline V CDR1 and CDR2: SGHVS, FNYEAQ. CDR3 length equals 17 residues. The data derive from a study of molecular identifiers for immune sequencing clone quantification. On the study more broadly: Replicate experiments divided RNA from around 20,000 or 100,000 naive CD8 cells into five parts and sequenced four.

In preparing bulk TCR libraries, previously described methods and listed TCR primers were used. MiXCR was run by TCRdb on the PCR reads, yielding one entry per CDR3 protein. The sample shows some 680,000 distinct CDR3 sequences, roughly 27% of them seen only once. Sorting isolated naive CD8 T cells as CD8+CD4-CCR7+CD45RA+ events. The TCR comes from a human donor in good health. Some libraries in this study had Jurkat cell RNA spiked in. The sequenced material came from naive CD8+ T cells from blood, with Jurkat cell RNA spiked in. Subset specified: FACS-sorted CD8+CD4-CCR7+CD45RA+ naive T cells. The chain has TRBV7-6 and TRBJ2-1; tentatively, D is TRBD1 (5 bases). This CDR3 is CASSLERDSSSYNEQFF. The CDR3 DNA is TGTGCCAGCAGCTTAGAGCGTGACAGTTCTTCCTACAATGAGCAGTTCTTC.